Sequencing of this T cell receptor beta chain was carried out in a study of regulatory T cells in long-lasting Graves disease. Arm-PCR of CDR3 regions and iRepertoire HTBI primers were the basis on which TCR beta libraries were built. TCRdb independently ran MiXCR on the multiplex PCR reads; one entry per CDR3 protein. In the table there are approximately 500,000 distinct CDR3 sequences, 20% to 25% of which are singletons. V lost 0 bases and J 6 bases, leaving 9 bases between the germline ends. This CDR3 region has 14 residues. Germline V gene lookup returns CDR1 SGDLS and CDR2 YYNGEE. The time point was: persistent/refractory GD, antithyroid drugs over 5 years with positive TRAb. There was RNA extracted from PBMCs, and the TCR library was made from it. This clonotype was seen more than once but under ten times. Its antigen is currently unknown. Study-wide findings and caveats: With a small sample size, accuracy may have been reduced.

Sequencing was performed on peripheral blood mononuclear cells (PBMCs), taken when the disease was refractory, from a patient treated with antithyroid drugs. The sequence was collected from a female donor with Graves disease. The chain is built from TRBV9 and TRBJ1-4, with D maybe TRBD1 (5 bases). CDR3 bases: TGTGCCAGCAGCGTAGATGGAGGGGATGAAAAACTGTTTTTT. Translated: CASSVDGGDEKLFF.